These 14 T cell receptor beta chains share one sample of origin, sequenced in a study of neoadjuvant anti-PD-1 for oral cavity cancer. Sample time point: after neoadjuvant nivolumab, at surgical resection. The assay was immunoSEQ multiplex PCR, and TCRdb's table has in-frame clones only and misses some. Among approximately 14,000 clones listed, 65% to 75% were seen once. Sample: PBMCs, taken after nivolumab (anti-PD-1) treatment. Receptors originate from a person aged 35-79 years with oral cavity squamous cell carcinoma.

The chain recombines TRBV21-1 with TRBJ1-5. TRBV21-1 is classified as a pseudogene. The CDR3 contains 15 residues. The CDR3 sequence: CASSKDRGRRQPQHF. The CDR3, as DNA: TGTGCCAGCAGCAAAGATCGGGGGCGGCGCCAGCCCCAGCATTTT.

The chain has TRBV6-5 and TRBJ2-3; 8 positions agree with TRBD2. The CDR3 length is 14 residues. Germline V gives CDR1 MNHEY, CDR2 SVGAGI. V dropped 6 bases and J dropped 8; count of bases not matched to a gene: 10. The CDR3 nucleotides are TGTGCCAGCAGAAGCGGGAGTGCCCCTTTTACGCAGTATTTT. Translation gives CASRSGSAPFTQYF.

The chain has TRBV6-1 and TRBJ2-5, with D perhaps TRBD1 or TRBD2 (6 bases each). V was pared by 6 bases and J by 8 bases, with 22 bases between. Per germline, CDR1 MNHNS and CDR2 SASEGT. The CDR3 extends over 15 amino acids. CDR3 residues: CASSPIGPQGGTQYF. CDR3 in DNA: TGTGCCAGCAGCCCAATAGGGCCACAGGGAGGAACCCAGTACTTC.

V gene TRBV10-3 combines with J gene TRBJ1-1; D might be TRBD1 (5 bases). CDR1 and CDR2 from the germline V gene are ENHRY and SYGVKD. The CDR3 is 13 amino acids. V shed 6 bases and J shed 3 bases, with 11 bases lying between them. In DNA, the CDR3 is TGTGCCATCAGGGGGGGAGGTGACACTGAAGCTTTCTTT. Translation gives CAIRGGGDTEAFF.

The J gene is TRBJ2-5, the V gene TRBV5-1; TRBD2 aligns across 8 bases. The germline gives CDR1 SGHRS, CDR2 YFSETQ. The CDR3 extends over 15 amino acids. Trimming took 4 bases from V and 2 from J; bases not matched to a gene: 7. CDR3 in amino acids: CASSLAGGAQETQYF. CDR3 DNA: TGCGCCAGCAGCCTGGCGGGGGGTGCTCAAGAGACCCAGTACTTC.

The chain recombines TRBV10-1 with TRBJ2-3, with TRBD2 matching 10 bases. CDR3 length equals 15 residues. Germline CDR1 reads WNHNN; CDR2 reads SYGVQD (reference sequence). V lost 2 bases, J lost 4 bases, and 3 bases stayed unmatched. The CDR3 nucleotides read TGCGCCAGCAGTGAGCACGGACTAGCGGCAGATACGCAGTATTTT. Its protein product is CASSEHGLAADTQYF.

The chain employs TRBV6-6 and TRBJ2-1; the D gene is possibly TRBD2 (5 bases). The germline V gene encodes CDR1 MNHNY and CDR2 SVGAGI (reference sequence). There are 16 residues in the CDR3. V was shortened by 2 bases and J by 6 bases, with 17 bases between the two germline ends. This chain's CDR3 is CASSYGGHTPGNEQFF. Written as DNA, the CDR3 is TGTGCCAGCAGTTACGGCGGGCATACACCGGGCAATGAGCAGTTCTTC.

The rearrangement links TRBV6-5 to TRBJ2-7; 9 nucleotides align to TRBD1. CDR3 size: 15 residues. Per germline, CDR1 MNHEY and CDR2 SVGAGI. J gave up 6 bases and V 6 bases, and 12 bases lay outside the gene matches. Here the CDR3 DNA reads TGTGCCAGCAGCCGAAACTGGGACAGGGCGGGCGAGCAGTACTTC. Translated: CASSRNWDRAGEQYF.

Only one count was recorded for this clone. The chain carries TRBV6-1 and TRBJ2-7; a possible D gene is TRBD2 (6 bases). V lost 2 bases and J 6 bases, leaving 17 bases between the germline ends. The CDR3 has 15 amino acids. Germline V gene lookup returns CDR1 MNHNS and CDR2 SASEGT. CDR3 residues: CASSELTSLSGEQYF. DNA for the CDR3: TGTGCCAGCAGTGAATTGACTAGTCTATCCGGCGAGCAGTACTTC.

V usage is TRBV5-4 and J usage is TRBJ2-7; 8 bases line up with TRBD2. V was pared by 1 base and J by 1 base, with 10 bases of the junction left unmatched. This CDR3 is 17 amino acids long. Germline loops: CDR1 SGHNT, CDR2 YYREEE (reference sequence). In DNA form, the CDR3 reads TGTGCCAGCAGCTTGTACCGGGGGGGGGAGTGGTCCTACGAGCAGTACTTC. This codes for CASSLYRGGEWSYEQYF.

The chain combines TRBV5-1 with TRBJ2-3; TRBD1 aligns across 7 bases. CDR3 length: 16 residues. V trimming: 3 bases; J trimming: 0 bases; junction bases outside the gene matches: 7. Per the germline V gene, CDR1 is SGHRS and CDR2 is YFSETQ. The CDR3 protein is CASSWSGGSSTDTQYF. The CDR3 DNA follows: TGCGCCAGCAGCTGGTCAGGGGGATCTAGCACAGATACGCAGTATTTT. The entire variable domain, with the rest obtained from reference TRBV5-1 and TRBJ2-3, is as follows: KAGVTQTPRYLIKTRGQQVTLSCSPISGHRSVSWYQQTPGQGLQFLFEYFSETQRNKGNFPGRFSGRQFSNSRSEMNVSTLELGDSALYLCASSWSGGSSTDTQYFGPGTRLTVL.

The V call is TRBV6-5, the J call TRBJ2-7; 8 bases are a match to TRBD2. This CDR3 comprises 14 residues. CDR1 and CDR2 from the germline V gene are MNHEY and SVGAGI. The trim removed 5 bases at V and 5 bases at J, leaving 8 bases unmatched. The CDR3 DNA follows: TGTGCCAGCAGTCCTAGCGGGCCGTTTCACGAGCAGTACTTC. Its translation is CASSPSGPFHEQYF.

The chain couples TRBV13 to TRBJ1-4; 9 bases map to TRBD1. The CDR3 has 16 residues. Germline V gene data show CDR1 as PRHDT and CDR2 as FYEKMQ (reference sequence). V lost 5 bases, J lost 8 bases, and 12 bases stayed unmatched. CDR3: CASSDRRQGGNEKLFF. The CDR3, as DNA: TGTGCCAGCAGCGACCGACGACAGGGGGGAAACGAAAAACTGTTTTTT.

The chain recombines TRBV7-8 with TRBJ1-1, with D possibly TRBD1 on 5 matching bases. CDR1 SGHVS and CDR2 FQNEAQ come from the germline V gene. This CDR3 spans 17 amino acids. V lost 4 bases to trimming and J lost 0 bases, with 18 bases between them. The CDR3 reads CASSSSPPQGLNTEAFF. The CDR3 DNA reads as TGTGCCAGCAGCTCGAGCCCTCCTCAGGGATTGAACACTGAAGCTTTCTTT.